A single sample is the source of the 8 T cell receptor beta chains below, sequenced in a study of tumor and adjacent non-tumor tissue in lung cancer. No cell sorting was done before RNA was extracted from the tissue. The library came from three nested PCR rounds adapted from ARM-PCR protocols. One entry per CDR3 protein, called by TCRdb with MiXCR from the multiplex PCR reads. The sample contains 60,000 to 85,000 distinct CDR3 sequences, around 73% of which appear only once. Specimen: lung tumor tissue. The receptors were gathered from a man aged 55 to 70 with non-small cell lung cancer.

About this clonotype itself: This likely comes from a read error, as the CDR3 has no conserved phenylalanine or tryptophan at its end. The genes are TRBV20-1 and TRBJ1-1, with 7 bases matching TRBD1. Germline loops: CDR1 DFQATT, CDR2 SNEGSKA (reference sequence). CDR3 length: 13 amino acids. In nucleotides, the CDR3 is TGCAGAGCTCCCGGGACAGCAAACACTGAAGCTTTCCTT. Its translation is CRAPGTANTEAFL.

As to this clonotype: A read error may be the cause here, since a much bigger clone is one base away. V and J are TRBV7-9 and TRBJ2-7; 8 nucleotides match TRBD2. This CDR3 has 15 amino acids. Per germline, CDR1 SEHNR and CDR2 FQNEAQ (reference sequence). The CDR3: CASSLLAGGSDEKYF. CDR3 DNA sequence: TGTGCCAGCAGCTTATTGGCGGGAGGATCGGACGAGAAGTACTTC.

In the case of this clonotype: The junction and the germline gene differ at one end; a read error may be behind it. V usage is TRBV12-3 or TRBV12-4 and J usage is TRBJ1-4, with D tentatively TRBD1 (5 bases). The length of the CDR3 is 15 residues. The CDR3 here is CANSLSGGRIKTLFF. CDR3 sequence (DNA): TGTGCCAACAGTTTAAGTGGGGGACGAATAAAAACTCTGTTTTTT.

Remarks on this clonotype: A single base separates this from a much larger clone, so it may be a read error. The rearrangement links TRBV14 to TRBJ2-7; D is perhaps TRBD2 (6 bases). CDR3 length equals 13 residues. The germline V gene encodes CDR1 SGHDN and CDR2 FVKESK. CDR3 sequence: CAGSQSPGGEQYF. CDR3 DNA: TGTGCCGGCAGCCAAAGTCCCGGGGGTGAGCAGTACTTC.

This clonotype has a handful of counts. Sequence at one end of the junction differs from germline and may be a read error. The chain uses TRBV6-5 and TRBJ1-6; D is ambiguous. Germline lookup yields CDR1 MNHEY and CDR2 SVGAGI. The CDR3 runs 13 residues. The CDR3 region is CASSYTRDPPLNF. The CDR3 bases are TGTGCCAGCAGTTACACGAGGGATCCACCCCTCAACTTT.

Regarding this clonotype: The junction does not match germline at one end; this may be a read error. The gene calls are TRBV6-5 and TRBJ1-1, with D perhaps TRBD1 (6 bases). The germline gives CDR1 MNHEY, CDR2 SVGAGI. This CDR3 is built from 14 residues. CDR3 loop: CASSCRGRDTEVFF. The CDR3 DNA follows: TGTGCCAGCAGTTGCAGGGGTCGGGACACTGAAGTTTTCTTT.

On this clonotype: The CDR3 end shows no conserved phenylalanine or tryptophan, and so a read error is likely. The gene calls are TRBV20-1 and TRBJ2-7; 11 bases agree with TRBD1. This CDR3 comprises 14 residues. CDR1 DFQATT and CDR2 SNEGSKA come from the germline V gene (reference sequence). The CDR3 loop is CSARDGTGGYAQYL. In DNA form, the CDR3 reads TGCAGTGCTAGGGACGGGACAGGGGGGTACGCGCAGTACCTC.

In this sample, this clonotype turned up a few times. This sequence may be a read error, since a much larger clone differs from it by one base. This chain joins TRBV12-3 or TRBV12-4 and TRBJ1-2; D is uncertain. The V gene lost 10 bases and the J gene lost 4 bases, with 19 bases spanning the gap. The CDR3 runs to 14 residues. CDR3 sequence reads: CAITPAPSGYGYTF. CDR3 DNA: TGTGCCATCACCCCAGCCCCTTCCGGCTATGGCTACACCTTC.